The T cell receptor (beta chain) under discussion was sequenced for a study of T cell repertoires in cytomegalovirus infection. For the study at large: From public TCR beta signatures came an indication of both CMV infection and matching HLA type. Study findings and constraints: The cumulative frequency of public TCR beta families identified carriers of CMV plus the relevant HLA. The ex vivo response was dominated by HLA-C-restricted CMV-specific TCR beta clonotypes.

This clonotype has a count of ten or more. The antigen remains undetermined. Per the germline V gene, CDR1 is SGHTA and CDR2 is FQGNSA. CDR3 size: 16 residues. The V and J ends lost 0 bases and 7 bases, in that order; junction bases with no gene match: 3. TCRdb fed the reads into MiXCR, producing one record per CDR3 protein. This table holds a few hundred thousand distinct CDR3 sequences, more than 9% found once. J is TRBJ2-3 and V is TRBV7-2; 14 bases fit TRBD2. The sequenced sample was PBMCs. The clonotype originates from a human donor in good health (CMV status not recorded). Some clones in this sample may be carry-over from other donors' samples. CDR3 residues: CASSLATSGRANTQYF. In DNA form, the CDR3 reads TGTGCCAGCAGCTTAGCGACTAGCGGGAGGGCGAATACGCAGTATTTT.